Listed here is a single T cell receptor beta chain. The antigen is undetermined. These data are taken from a study of T-cell memory formation after mild COVID-19. Whole-study context: There were largely donor-specific TCR clusters.

Germline V gene lookup returns CDR1 DFQATT and CDR2 SNEGSKA (reference sequence). V lost 2 bases, J lost 0 bases, and 14 bases lay in between. The CDR3 runs 17 residues. Overall study findings and caveats: Detection of some responders pre-infection suggested pre-existing cross-reactive memory T cells participated.

Constant-segment-primed 5'RACE gave TCR alpha and TCR beta cDNA libraries with sample barcodes and UMIs. One entry per CDR3 protein results from TCRdb running MiXCR on the 5' RACE reads. The sample contains approximately 50,000 distinct CDR3 sequences, approximately 12% of which appear only once. Sequencing was performed on PBMCs or a T cell subset sorted from them (not recorded which). The chain uses TRBV20-1 and TRBJ1-6; D is undetermined. This sequence was found in a young man who had mild COVID-19 (a few samples of this study predate the infection). Cell type and time point are not known. The CDR3, as DNA: TGCAGTGCTAGACCCACCCCGAGCGGCTCCTATAATTCACCCCTCCACTTT. Its translation is CSARPTPSGSYNSPLHF.